What follows describes a single T cell receptor (beta chain). There is no known antigen for this receptor. Sequenced on a NextSeq 550. The Human TCR Profiling Kit (MiLaboratory) was used to prepare UMI-labeled 5' RACE TRB cDNA libraries. The full amount of extracted RNA was used for cDNA synthesis, and the full amount of resulting cDNA was used for PCR amplification. The libraries were made side by side, with each library going through the same number of PCR cycles. The authors' analysis ran thus. With a minimum of two reads required per UMI, MIGEC and MiXCR pulled out about 50,000 +/- 10,000 unique UMI-labeled TRB cDNA molecules from each library. Each library averaged around 42,000 +/- 9,900 functional in-frame TRB CDR3 nucleotide clonotypes without stop codons. After downsampling to 5000 UMI-labeled TRB molecules per sample, diversity metrics such as normalized Shannon-Wiener and Chao1 were calculated in VDJtools. VDJtools computed clonotype-size-weighted physicochemical properties of the central five CDR3 residues: interaction energy, strength, volume and Kidera factor 4. TCRdb reprocessed the reads and assigns one entry to each CDR3 protein sequence, leaving out DNA. What appears here as the V and J calls and clone size reflects TCRdb's work, not the paper's. This sample's table carries under 70,000 distinct CDR3 sequences. The ten largest clones add up to 4% to 5.5% of the sample.

As encoded in the germline V gene, CDR1 is SGHRS while CDR2 is YFSETQ. The CDR3 numbers 18 residues from cysteine through phenylalanine. No DNA sequence is on record. The data belong to a study of CXCR3-negative and CXCR3-positive naive CD8 T cells (dated by TCRdb to 2018 to 2020). About the study as a whole: In total, roughly 150 million TRB reads were obtained, or roughly 1.5 +/- 0.3 million reads per library. Diversity and physicochemical repertoire analyses were performed on about a dozen donors pooled from two independent experiments. For the TRBV-TRBJ cluster analysis, the naive subsets came from 5 donors, while the memory cells came from 3 donors.

For each CD8+ T cell subset, flow sorting was done in triplicate, and some 300,000 cells per subset went directly into RLT lysis buffer. Naive CD8+ T cells were defined stringently as CD45RO-CCR7+CD27+CD95- to exclude memory contaminants. Standard density gradient centrifugation was used to isolate peripheral blood mononuclear cells from buffy coats. A FACSAria III was used to flow-sort naive CXCR3-negative and CXCR3-positive CD8+ T cells. Total RNA was extracted from sorted cells using an RNeasy Mini Kit. General findings and caveats noted by the study authors: Surface CD5, linked to self-reactivity in mice, was comparable between naive subsets; TCR interaction strength was therefore also inferred from TRB CDR3 physicochemical properties. Compared with CXCR3-negative naive cells, CXCR3-positive naive cells had TRB CDR3s with higher hydrophobicity (lower Kidera factor 4), lower energy, and higher strength and volume indices. Because CXCR3 expression was partially decreased after cryopreservation, freshly isolated PBMCs were used for most assays. Repertoire diversity was comparably high in both naive subsets but much lower in memory CD8+ T cells. Naive CXCR3-negative and CXCR3-positive cells from the same donor showed similar TRBV-TRBJ usage, whereas memory cells showed distinct patterns.

The sequencing sample was made of naive CXCR3+ CD8+ T cells from blood. The cell subset or site label corresponds to: CD45RO-CCR7+CD27+CD95- naive CD8+ T cells expressing CXCR3 (TNR3+). Here the chain combines TRBV5-1 and TRBJ1-5; TCRdb indicates TRBD1, and absent DNA this call remains unverified. This TCR was recovered from a human donor in good health. Some clones in this sample may be carry-over from other donors' samples. The encoded CDR3 is CASSWGQGAEYSNQPQHF. Where the CDR3 stops, the reference TRBV5-1 and TRBJ1-5 genes take over; the full variable domain is KAGVTQTPRYLIKTRGQQVTLSCSPISGHRSVSWYQQTPGQGLQFLFEYFSETQRNKGNFPGRFSGRQFSNSRSEMNVSTLELGDSALYLCASSWGQGAEYSNQPQHFGDGTRLSIL.